One T cell receptor beta chain is described in this entry. The antigen is unknown. Measured with immunoSEQ multiplex PCR; TCRdb has only the in-frame clones, and not every one. The data contain about 150,000 clones, about 95% of them singletons. The sample originates from a study of T cell responses to AZD1222 COVID-19 vaccine. General observations from the study: Donors were chiefly white British, with a greater number of females, and clonal diversity was perhaps underestimated. The study reported that nearly half of spike-specific TCRs target unmutated variant regions. Only a handful of people who got AZD1222 tested seropositive at baseline.

The CDR3 has 15 amino acids. Germline CDR1 is LNHDA and CDR2 is SQIVND (reference sequence). The ends lost 4 bases at V and 4 bases at J; junction bases unmatched: 7. The sequencing here drew on peripheral blood, taken on day 0 of AZD1222 vaccination. The sequence came from an adult in good health. This chain joins TRBV19 and TRBJ1-2; 9 bases align to TRBD1. CDR3 sequence (DNA): TGTGCCAGTAGTACACAACAGGGGGCTGGCTATGGCTACACCTTC. The encoded protein is CASSTQQGAGYGYTF.